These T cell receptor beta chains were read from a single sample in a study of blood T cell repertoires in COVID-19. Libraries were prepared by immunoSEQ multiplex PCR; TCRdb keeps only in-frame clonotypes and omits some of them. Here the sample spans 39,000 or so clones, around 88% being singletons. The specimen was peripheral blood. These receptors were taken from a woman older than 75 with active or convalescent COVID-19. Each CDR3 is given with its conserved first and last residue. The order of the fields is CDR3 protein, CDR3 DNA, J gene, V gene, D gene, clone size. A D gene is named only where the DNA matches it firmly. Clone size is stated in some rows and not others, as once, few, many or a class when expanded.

CDR3aa: CASSTRRRVNTGELFF
CDR3nt: TGTGCCAGCAGCACTCGACGGAGAGTTAACACCGGGGAGCTGTTTTTT
j_gene: TRBJ2-2
v_gene: TRBV3-1/TRBV3-2
d_gene: NA
abundance: NA

CDR3aa: CASSGPTGQGRTDTQYF
CDR3nt: TGTGCCAGCAGTGGCCCAACAGGACAGGGGCGCACAGATACGCAGTATTTT
j_gene: TRBJ2-3
v_gene: TRBV2
d_gene: TRBD1
abundance: NA

CDR3aa: CASTPKRSNEKLFF
CDR3nt: TGTGCCAGCACCCCGAAGCGATCTAATGAAAAACTGTTTTTT
j_gene: TRBJ1-4
v_gene: TRBV6-5
d_gene: NA
abundance: NA

CDR3aa: CATSRDPGGRGNTIYF
CDR3nt: TGTGCCACCAGCAGAGATCCCGGGGGGCGAGGAAACACCATATATTTT
j_gene: TRBJ1-3
v_gene: TRBV15
d_gene: NA
abundance: NA

CDR3aa: CASSWAQVGETQYF
CDR3nt: TGTGCCAGCAGTTGGGCCCAAGTGGGAGAGACCCAGTACTTC
j_gene: TRBJ2-5
v_gene: TRBV27
d_gene: NA
abundance: once

CDR3aa: CASSPGSFGQQETQYF
CDR3nt: TGTGCCAGCAGCCCCGGGTCTTTTGGACAGCAAGAGACCCAGTACTTC
j_gene: TRBJ2-5
v_gene: TRBV5-4
d_gene: NA
abundance: once

CDR3aa: CSVVGGRASNEQFF
CDR3nt: TGCAGCGTGGTTGGTGGGAGGGCCTCCAATGAGCAGTTCTTC
j_gene: TRBJ2-1
v_gene: TRBV29-1
d_gene: TRBD2
abundance: few

CDR3aa: CASGPTERYEQYF
CDR3nt: TGTGCCAGCGGACCGACAGAAAGATACGAGCAGTACTTC
j_gene: TRBJ2-7
v_gene: TRBV12-3/TRBV12-4
d_gene: NA
abundance: NA

CDR3aa: CASSPSSGSGQFF
CDR3nt: TGTGCCAGTAGCCCAAGCAGCGGGAGCGGGCAGTTCTTC
j_gene: TRBJ2-1
v_gene: TRBV19
d_gene: TRBD2
abundance: NA

CDR3aa: CASSQAGSTNEKLFF
CDR3nt: TGTGCCAGCAGCCAAGCGGGATCAACTAATGAAAAACTGTTTTTT
j_gene: TRBJ1-4
v_gene: TRBV4-2
d_gene: NA
abundance: NA

CDR3aa: CASRSRQGKTCGGTAYEQYF
CDR3nt: TGTGCAAGTCGCTCCAGACAGGGAAAAACATGTGGTGGAACCGCCTACGAGCAGTACTTC
j_gene: TRBJ2-7
v_gene: TRBV12-2
d_gene: NA
abundance: NA

CDR3aa: CSVEGTSRDTGELFF
CDR3nt: TGCAGCGTTGAAGGGACTAGTAGGGACACCGGGGAGCTGTTTTTT
j_gene: TRBJ2-2
v_gene: TRBV29-1
d_gene: TRBD2
abundance: NA

CDR3aa: CASSLTGGELFF
CDR3nt: TGTGCCAGCAGCTTAACAGGCGGGGAGCTGTTTTTT
j_gene: TRBJ2-2
v_gene: TRBV11-3
d_gene: NA
abundance: NA

CDR3aa: CASSRGGGLEPQHF
CDR3nt: TGCGCCAGCAGCCGGGGAGGAGGGCTTGAGCCCCAGCATTTT
j_gene: TRBJ1-5
v_gene: TRBV4-1
d_gene: NA
abundance: few

CDR3aa: CASSLERGNQPQHF
CDR3nt: TGTGCCAGCAGTTTAGAGCGGGGGAATCAGCCCCAGCATTTT
j_gene: TRBJ1-5
v_gene: TRBV28
d_gene: NA
abundance: NA

CDR3aa: CASSRRDRGSTDTQYF
CDR3nt: TGTGCCAGCAGTCGCCGGGACAGGGGGAGCACAGATACGCAGTATTTT
j_gene: TRBJ2-3
v_gene: TRBV2
d_gene: TRBD1
abundance: NA

CDR3aa: CASSMTSGRAAETQYF
CDR3nt: TGTGCCAGCAGCATGACTAGCGGGAGGGCCGCGGAGACCCAGTACTTC
j_gene: TRBJ2-5
v_gene: TRBV5-6
d_gene: TRBD2
abundance: NA

CDR3aa: CASRQGPNQPQHF
CDR3nt: TGTGCCAGTCGGCAGGGCCCCAATCAGCCCCAGCATTTT
j_gene: TRBJ1-5
v_gene: TRBV19
d_gene: NA
abundance: NA

CDR3aa: CASSPGLAGGGSFSEQFF
CDR3nt: TGTGCCAGCAGCCCTGGACTAGCGGGAGGAGGGAGTTTCAGTGAGCAGTTCTTC
j_gene: TRBJ2-1
v_gene: TRBV5-4
d_gene: TRBD2
abundance: NA

CDR3aa: CASSLNPPTGVDTQYF
CDR3nt: TGTGCCAGCAGCTTAAATCCCCCGACAGGGGTGGATACGCAGTATTTT
j_gene: TRBJ2-3
v_gene: TRBV7-3
d_gene: TRBD1
abundance: NA

CDR3aa: CASSTGSWVTEAFF
CDR3nt: TGTGCCAGTAGTACAGGATCGTGGGTCACTGAAGCTTTCTTT
j_gene: TRBJ1-1
v_gene: TRBV19
d_gene: NA
abundance: NA

CDR3aa: CASSSPVTGRNEQFF
CDR3nt: TGTGCCAGCAGTTCCCCCGTGACAGGGCGCAATGAGCAGTTCTTC
j_gene: TRBJ2-1
v_gene: TRBV28
d_gene: TRBD1
abundance: NA

CDR3aa: CASRTSGSLGGELFF
CDR3nt: TGCGCCAGCAGAACTAGCGGGAGTCTTGGCGGGGAGCTGTTTTTT
j_gene: TRBJ2-2
v_gene: TRBV10-2
d_gene: TRBD2
abundance: NA

CDR3aa: CASSLDRQGGGQPQHF
CDR3nt: TGTGCCAGCTCACTGGATAGACAGGGGGGTGGTCAGCCCCAGCATTTT
j_gene: TRBJ1-5
v_gene: TRBV18
d_gene: TRBD1
abundance: NA

CDR3aa: CASTQGARGGYTF
CDR3nt: TGTGCCAGTACGCAGGGGGCTCGTGGAGGCTACACCTTC
j_gene: TRBJ1-2
v_gene: TRBV19
d_gene: TRBD1
abundance: NA

CDR3aa: CASTPGQGGFETQYF
CDR3nt: TGTGCCAGCACCCCAGGGCAGGGAGGTTTTGAGACCCAGTACTTC
j_gene: TRBJ2-5
v_gene: TRBV7-8
d_gene: NA
abundance: NA

CDR3aa: CASSHLSGTSGRGLDTQYF
CDR3nt: TGTGCCAGCAGCCATCTCTCCGGGACTAGCGGGAGAGGTTTAGATACGCAGTATTTT
j_gene: TRBJ2-3
v_gene: TRBV14
d_gene: TRBD2
abundance: NA

CDR3aa: CASSEQGSTGELFF
CDR3nt: TGTGCCAGCAGCGAACAGGGCTCAACCGGGGAGCTGTTTTTT
j_gene: TRBJ2-2
v_gene: TRBV3-1/TRBV3-2
d_gene: NA
abundance: NA

CDR3aa: CASSYGQFTGELFF
CDR3nt: TGTGCCAGCAGTTACGGTCAGTTCACCGGGGAGCTGTTTTTT
j_gene: TRBJ2-2
v_gene: TRBV6-5
d_gene: NA
abundance: NA

CDR3aa: CASRGQMNQPQHF
CDR3nt: TGTGCCAGCCGGGGACAGATGAATCAGCCCCAGCATTTT
j_gene: TRBJ1-5
v_gene: TRBV28
d_gene: TRBD1
abundance: NA

CDR3aa: CAWSVLMMNTGELFF
CDR3nt: TGTGCCTGGAGTGTACTGATGATGAACACCGGGGAGCTGTTTTTT
j_gene: TRBJ2-2
v_gene: TRBV30
d_gene: NA
abundance: few

CDR3aa: CASSLAEGHPDSYNEQFF
CDR3nt: TGTGCCAGCAGCTTAGCAGAGGGACACCCAGACTCCTACAATGAGCAGTTCTTC
j_gene: TRBJ2-1
v_gene: TRBV7-9
d_gene: NA
abundance: NA

CDR3aa: CASSRGQGALNTEAFF
CDR3nt: TGCGCCAGCAGCCGCGGACAGGGGGCTTTGAACACTGAAGCTTTCTTT
j_gene: TRBJ1-1
v_gene: TRBV5-1
d_gene: TRBD1
abundance: few

CDR3aa: CASSAGQGQNTGELFF
CDR3nt: TGTGCCAGCAGCGCGGGACAGGGGCAGAACACCGGGGAGCTGTTTTTT
j_gene: TRBJ2-2
v_gene: TRBV9
d_gene: TRBD1
abundance: NA

CDR3aa: CASTLDRIEAFF
CDR3nt: TGTGCCAGCACCCTTGACAGAATCGAAGCTTTCTTT
j_gene: TRBJ1-1
v_gene: TRBV7-3
d_gene: NA
abundance: NA

CDR3aa: CAISPDRGEQYF
CDR3nt: TGTGCCATCAGCCCTGACAGGGGCGAGCAGTACTTC
j_gene: TRBJ2-7
v_gene: TRBV10-3
d_gene: TRBD1
abundance: NA

CDR3aa: CASSQTQDGGGYF
CDR3nt: TGTGCCAGCAGTCAGACCCAGGACGGCGGGGGGTACTTC
j_gene: TRBJ2-4
v_gene: TRBV6-6
d_gene: TRBD2
abundance: NA

CDR3aa: CASSEIGNTIYF
CDR3nt: TGTGCCAGCAGTGAAATAGGAAACACCATATATTTT
j_gene: TRBJ1-3
v_gene: TRBV2
d_gene: NA
abundance: NA

CDR3aa: CASSLVQGASNYGYTF
CDR3nt: TGTGCCAGCAGCTTAGTGCAGGGGGCCTCTAACTATGGCTACACCTTC
j_gene: TRBJ1-2
v_gene: TRBV7-2
d_gene: TRBD1
abundance: few

CDR3aa: CASSVDPITGANTEAFF
CDR3nt: TGTGCCAGCAGCGTAGATCCCATTACAGGGGCAAACACTGAAGCTTTCTTT
j_gene: TRBJ1-1
v_gene: TRBV9
d_gene: TRBD1
abundance: NA

CDR3aa: CASSPHVGPNQPQHF
CDR3nt: TGTGCCAGCAGCCCCCATGTGGGGCCCAATCAGCCCCAGCATTTT
j_gene: TRBJ1-5
v_gene: TRBV28
d_gene: NA
abundance: few

CDR3aa: CASSYGPYGYTF
CDR3nt: TGTGCCAGCAGTTATGGCCCATATGGCTACACCTTC
j_gene: TRBJ1-2
v_gene: TRBV6-2/TRBV6-3
d_gene: NA
abundance: once

CDR3aa: CASSPLPGTSWYEQYF
CDR3nt: TGTGCCAGCTCACCGCTACCCGGGACTAGCTGGTACGAGCAGTACTTC
j_gene: TRBJ2-7
v_gene: TRBV18
d_gene: TRBD2
abundance: few

CDR3aa: CASSLNGLAHSSYNEQFF
CDR3nt: TGTGCCAGCAGCTTAAATGGGCTAGCCCACAGTTCCTACAATGAGCAGTTCTTC
j_gene: TRBJ2-1
v_gene: TRBV7-3
d_gene: NA
abundance: NA

CDR3aa: CASSPPGQGTEAFF
CDR3nt: TGTGCCAGCAGCCCCCCGGGACAGGGAACTGAAGCTTTCTTT
j_gene: TRBJ1-1
v_gene: TRBV3-1/TRBV3-2
d_gene: TRBD1
abundance: NA

CDR3aa: CASSNSGTRNTGELFF
CDR3nt: TGTGCCAGTAGTAACTCCGGGACACGGAACACCGGGGAGCTGTTTTTT
j_gene: TRBJ2-2
v_gene: TRBV19
d_gene: NA
abundance: NA

CDR3aa: CASRGGGMNTEAFF
CDR3nt: TGTGCCAGCAGAGGGGGCGGGATGAACACTGAAGCTTTCTTT
j_gene: TRBJ1-1
v_gene: TRBV6-4
d_gene: TRBD1
abundance: NA

CDR3aa: CASSLGAGSATNEKLFF
CDR3nt: TGTGCCAGCAGCTTAGGAGCAGGCAGTGCAACTAATGAAAAACTGTTTTTT
j_gene: TRBJ1-4
v_gene: TRBV7-9
d_gene: NA
abundance: NA

CDR3aa: CASSFWGGVTEAFF
CDR3nt: TGTGCCAGCAGCTTTTGGGGGGGAGTCACTGAAGCTTTCTTT
j_gene: TRBJ1-1
v_gene: TRBV5-5
d_gene: NA
abundance: few

CDR3aa: CASSLNRKGVEETQYF
CDR3nt: TGCGCCAGCAGCTTAAACAGGAAGGGTGTTGAAGAGACCCAGTACTTC
j_gene: TRBJ2-5
v_gene: TRBV5-1
d_gene: NA
abundance: NA

CDR3aa: CASSLAGVANTGELFF
CDR3nt: TGTGCCAGCAGCTTAGCAGGGGTGGCGAACACCGGGGAGCTGTTTTTT
j_gene: TRBJ2-2
v_gene: TRBV11-2
d_gene: NA
abundance: NA

CDR3aa: CAWSVEAPGEKLFF
CDR3nt: TGTGCCTGGAGTGTAGAAGCCCCGGGGGAAAAACTGTTTTTT
j_gene: TRBJ1-4
v_gene: TRBV30
d_gene: NA
abundance: NA

CDR3aa: CASSLAANTGELFF
CDR3nt: TGCGCCAGCAGCTTGGCAGCGAACACCGGGGAGCTGTTTTTT
j_gene: TRBJ2-2
v_gene: TRBV5-1
d_gene: NA
abundance: NA

CDR3aa: CASSLAGIRGQETQYF
CDR3nt: TGTGCCAGCAGCTTGGCAGGTATCAGGGGTCAAGAGACCCAGTACTTC
j_gene: TRBJ2-5
v_gene: TRBV5-4
d_gene: NA
abundance: NA

CDR3aa: CAISDQGLPSNEQFF
CDR3nt: TGTGCCATCAGTGATCAGGGTCTCCCCTCTAATGAGCAGTTCTTC
j_gene: TRBJ2-1
v_gene: TRBV10-3
d_gene: NA
abundance: few